This TCR beta chain was captured by sequencing in a study of vaccination effects on CD4 cells after COVID-19. Concerning this clone: What it binds is unknown.

Only in-frame clones appear in the TCRdb table, and some are missing; sequencing was by immunoSEQ multiplex PCR. The repertoire has about 41,000 clones, around 67% of them found once; the top ten carry 20% to 30%. Antigen-specific CD4+ T cell clonotypes were called by their expansion after viral peptide-pool culture in ViraFEST. Following culture for approximately 11 days, CD4+ T cells were isolated. Vaccinated participants had no history of SARS-CoV-2 infection and tested negative for nucleocapsid antibodies. Trimming cost V 3 bases and J 1 base, with 14 bases left between them. Germline V gene data show CDR1 as SGHRS and CDR2 as YFSETQ. CDR3 length: 15 residues. Study results and caveats: Only 1 of 255 vaccine-induced clones from healthy vaccinees cross-reacted with common cold coronaviruses. Among infection- and vaccine-induced clones, marked clonal contraction occurred late after vaccination.

This material consisted of CD4+ T cells from PBMCs cultured with HCoV-OC43 spike peptides, taken before COVID-19 vaccination. Subset specified: HCoV-OC43 spike overlapping peptide pool stimulation. This clonotype was obtained from a human donor who received a COVID-19 vaccine. The V gene is TRBV5-1, the J gene TRBJ2-7; perhaps D is TRBD1 or TRBD2 (5 bases each). The CDR3 DNA follows: TGCGCCAGCAGCTACCGCCGGGACGAATCCTACGAGCAGTACTTC. Translating it yields CASSYRRDESYEQYF.